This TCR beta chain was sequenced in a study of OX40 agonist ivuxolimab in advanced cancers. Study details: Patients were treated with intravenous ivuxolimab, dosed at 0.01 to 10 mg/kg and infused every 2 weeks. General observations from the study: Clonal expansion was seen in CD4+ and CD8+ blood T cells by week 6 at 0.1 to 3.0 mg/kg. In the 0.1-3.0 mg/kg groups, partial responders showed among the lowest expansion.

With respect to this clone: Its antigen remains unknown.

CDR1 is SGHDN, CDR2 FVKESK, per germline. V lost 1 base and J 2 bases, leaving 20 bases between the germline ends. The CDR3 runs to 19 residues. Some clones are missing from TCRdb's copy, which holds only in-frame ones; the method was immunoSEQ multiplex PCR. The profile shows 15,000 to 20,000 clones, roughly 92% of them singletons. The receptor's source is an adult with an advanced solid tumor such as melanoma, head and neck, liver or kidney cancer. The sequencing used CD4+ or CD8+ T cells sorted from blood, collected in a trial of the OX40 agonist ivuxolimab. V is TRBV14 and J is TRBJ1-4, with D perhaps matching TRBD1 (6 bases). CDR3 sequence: CASSQVPGGGICTNEKLFF. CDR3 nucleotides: TGTGCCAGCAGCCAAGTCCCCGGGGGCGGAATATGTACTAATGAAAAACTGTTTTTT.